The rows below give T cell receptor beta chains drawn from one sample of a study of OX40 agonist ivuxolimab in advanced cancers. Generated by immunoSEQ multiplex PCR, the TCRdb table keeps only in-frame clones and is missing some. The data show 77,000 or so clones, about 90% seen once. The material sequenced was CD4+ or CD8+ T cells sorted from blood, taken in a trial of the OX40 agonist ivuxolimab. The receptor set was obtained from an adult with an advanced solid tumor such as melanoma, head and neck, liver or kidney cancer. Both conserved end residues are part of each CDR3. A D gene is named only where the DNA matches it firmly. Size values are once, few and many counts, or a class for expanded clones, and some rows have none.

D	V	size	J	CDR3	DNA
NA	TRBV7-2	NA	TRBJ1-5	CASSPRQGDNQPQHF	TGTGCCAGCAGCCCCCGGCAGGGTGACAATCAGCCCCAGCATTTT
NA	TRBV19	NA	TRBJ2-2	CASRRDVNTGELFF	TGTGCCAGTCGCAGAGACGTGAACACCGGGGAGCTGTTTTTT
NA	TRBV10-3	NA	TRBJ1-2	CAIAWEGSLDGYTF	TGTGCCATCGCTTGGGAGGGCTCCCTAGATGGCTACACCTTC
NA	TRBV11-2	NA	TRBJ1-1	CASSFGLNTEAFF	TGTGCCAGCAGCTTCGGCCTGAACACTGAAGCTTTCTTT
TRBD1	TRBV7-8	NA	TRBJ2-1	CASRAWDRQNSYNEQFF	TGTGCCAGCAGAGCCTGGGACAGACAAAACTCCTACAATGAGCAGTTCTTC
NA	TRBV5-6	NA	TRBJ1-2	CASSWEREGYTF	TGTGCCAGCAGCTGGGAGCGGGAGGGCTACACCTTC
NA	TRBV25-1	once	TRBJ1-2	CASSESTYGYTF	TGTGCCAGCAGTGAATCAACATATGGCTACACCTTC
TRBD1	TRBV11-2	NA	TRBJ1-6	CASSLAGAGGSPLHF	TGTGCCAGCAGCTTAGCAGGAGCAGGGGGATCACCCCTCCACTTT
NA	TRBV20-1	NA	TRBJ1-1	CSASRGAEAFF	TGCAGTGCTAGTAGGGGGGCTGAAGCTTTCTTT
TRBD1	TRBV7-2	NA	TRBJ1-2	CASTPTGGNYGYTF	TGTGCCAGCACCCCGACAGGGGGGAACTATGGCTACACCTTC
NA	TRBV28	once	TRBJ2-4	CASSPPSRGASKNIQYF	TGTGCCAGCAGTCCCCCATCTCGGGGGGCGTCCAAAAACATTCAGTACTTC
NA	TRBV7-6	NA	TRBJ2-7	CASSLLAVGTVGEQYF	TGTGCCAGCAGCTTATTAGCGGTGGGGACGGTGGGGGAGCAGTACTTC
NA	TRBV6-1	NA	TRBJ2-2	CASSEFWSGAGFGTGELFF	TGTGCCAGCAGTGAGTTTTGGAGTGGTGCCGGCTTCGGCACCGGGGAGCTGTTTTTT
NA	TRBV4-1	NA	TRBJ1-2	CASSQGGKAYGYTF	TGCGCCAGCAGCCAAGGGGGTAAGGCTTACGGCTACACCTTC
TRBD2	TRBV20-1	NA	TRBJ2-7	CLAASSYEQYF	TGCCTAGCGGCATCGTCCTACGAGCAGTACTTC
TRBD1	TRBV6-5	NA	TRBJ1-4	CASSYRGQGVEKLFF	TGTGCCAGCAGTTACCGAGGACAGGGAGTCGAAAAACTGTTTTTT
NA	TRBV5-8	NA	TRBJ2-5	CASSLQETQYF	TGTGCCAGCAGCTTGCAAGAGACCCAGTACTTC
NA	TRBV18	NA	TRBJ1-6	CASSPSTGGRGNSPLHF	TGTGCCAGCTCACCCTCGACCGGGGGGCGGGGAAATTCACCCCTCCACTTT
NA	TRBV18	NA	TRBJ1-1	CASSPWGDSNTEAFF	TGTGCCAGCTCACCATGGGGGGATTCGAACACTGAAGCTTTCTTT
NA	TRBV5-1	NA	TRBJ2-2	CASSQGGGLDTGELFF	TGCGCCAGCAGTCAGGGCGGGGGCTTGGACACCGGGGAGCTGTTTTTT
NA	TRBV6-6	once	TRBJ1-4	CASKKGRTNEKLFF	TGTGCCAGCAAGAAGGGACGGACAAATGAAAAACTGTTTTTT
NA	TRBV5-1	NA	TRBJ2-3	CASNMGPGTDTQYF	TGCGCCAGCAACATGGGCCCGGGGACAGATACGCAGTATTTT
TRBD1	TRBV27	NA	TRBJ1-2	CASSNQGGLSGYTF	TGTGCCAGCAGTAATCAGGGGGGCCTTTCTGGCTACACCTTC
NA	TRBV4-1	NA	TRBJ2-7	CASSQGVVSYEQYF	TGCGCCAGCAGCCAAGGAGTAGTATCCTACGAGCAGTACTTC
NA	TRBV2	NA	TRBJ2-7	CASSRSGGGRITYEQYF	TGTGCCAGCAGTCGCTCAGGGGGCGGGAGGATCACCTACGAGCAGTACTTC
NA	TRBV19	NA	TRBJ2-5	CASPTPMTEETQYF	TGTGCCAGTCCCACCCCAATGACAGAAGAGACCCAGTACTTC
TRBD1	TRBV18	few	TRBJ1-2	CASSPGQGSYGYTF	TGTGCCAGCTCACCGGGACAGGGTTCCTATGGCTACACCTTC
NA	TRBV6-6	NA	TRBJ1-3	CASREPGNTIYF	TGTGCCAGCAGGGAACCTGGAAACACCATATATTTT
NA	TRBV30	once	TRBJ2-5	CAWSGGGRETQYF	TGTGCCTGGAGTGGAGGTGGACGAGAGACCCAGTACTTC
NA	TRBV5-1	once	TRBJ2-7	CASSLQGSGTYEQYF	TGCGCCAGCAGCTTACAGGGCAGCGGAACCTACGAGCAGTACTTC
TRBD2	TRBV10-1	NA	TRBJ2-7	CASSEGLAGVYEQYF	TGCGCCAGCAGTGAGGGCCTAGCGGGAGTTTACGAGCAGTACTTC
NA	TRBV18	NA	TRBJ1-3	CASSLQEFSGNTIYF	TGTGCCAGCTCACTGCAGGAATTCTCTGGAAACACCATATATTTT
TRBD2	TRBV7-2	medium-sized	TRBJ2-3	CASSRLAPGNTQYF	TGTGCCAGCAGTCGACTAGCGCCCGGGAATACGCAGTATTTT
NA	TRBV27	NA	TRBJ2-4	CASTSRGNLDIQYF	TGTGCCAGCACCTCAAGGGGTAATTTAGACATTCAGTACTTC
TRBD2	TRBV9	NA	TRBJ2-1	CASSVYGGGRPIDEQFF	TGTGCCAGCAGCGTATACGGCGGGGGGCGGCCAATCGATGAGCAGTTCTTC
TRBD1	TRBV18	NA	TRBJ2-4	CASSSDRVGAKNIQYF	TGTGCCAGCTCATCCGACAGGGTGGGGGCCAAAAACATTCAGTACTTC
NA	TRBV7-2	NA	TRBJ2-7	CASSLDGGTTYEQYF	TGTGCCAGCAGCTTAGACGGGGGCACGACCTACGAGCAGTACTTC
TRBD2	TRBV30	NA	TRBJ2-2	CAWGLAGASNTGELFF	TGTGCCTGGGGACTAGCGGGAGCGTCGAACACCGGGGAGCTGTTTTTT
NA	TRBV7-2	NA	TRBJ2-7	CASSLGSPRNPSLEQYF	TGTGCCAGCAGCTTAGGGTCCCCGAGGAATCCCTCCCTCGAGCAGTACTTC
NA	TRBV27	NA	TRBJ1-4	CASSSHPGAPNEKLFF	TGTGCCAGCAGCTCCCACCCGGGGGCACCTAATGAAAAACTGTTTTTT
NA	TRBV5-6	once	TRBJ1-4	CASSSQGFGEKLFF	TGTGCCAGCAGCTCACAGGGCTTCGGTGAAAAACTGTTTTTT
NA	TRBV5-6	NA	TRBJ1-1	CASSLLSEVPEAFF	TGTGCCAGCAGCTTGTTATCCGAGGTCCCTGAAGCTTTCTTT
NA	TRBV11-2	NA	TRBJ1-6	CASSLNAGSNSPLHF	TGTGCCAGCAGCTTAAATGCAGGTTCGAATTCACCCCTCCACTTT
NA	TRBV5-1	NA	TRBJ2-2	CASSRDPLITGELFF	TGCGCCAGCAGCCGGGACCCACTGATCACCGGGGAGCTGTTTTTT
TRBD1	TRBV4-1	NA	TRBJ1-2	CASSQVIPLGTVYGYTF	TGCGCCAGCAGCCAGGTTATACCCCTCGGGACAGTCTATGGCTACACCTTC